These 9 T cell receptor beta chains were all obtained from the same sample, sequenced in a study of T-cell reconstitution after alpha-beta-depleted transplantation in children. TCRbeta library preparation incorporated unique molecular identifiers. TCRdb called the PCR reads again in MiXCR, with one record for every CDR3 protein. Among approximately 590,000 distinct CDR3 sequences listed, about 10% were seen once. Source: PBMCs from the stem cell graft donor, taken from the stem cell graft. These receptors originate from a human donor who donated a stem cell graft to a child with acute myeloid leukemia.

This clonotype appeared many times. The V call is TRBV9, the J call TRBJ2-5; maybe TRBD2 (6 bases). The germline gives CDR1 SGDLS, CDR2 YYNGEE. V lost 0 bases, J lost 4 bases, and 10 bases lay in between. The CDR3 runs 14 residues. CDR3 protein: CASSVGPGGETQYF. In DNA form, the CDR3 reads TGTGCCAGCAGCGTAGGTCCCGGGGGAGAGACCCAGTACTTC.

This clonotype was seen at least ten times. This sequence joins TRBV28 and TRBJ2-4; 7 nucleotides match TRBD2. From germline, CDR1 is MDHEN and CDR2 SYDVKM. The trim removed 5 bases at V and 6 bases at J, leaving 4 bases unmatched. The CDR3 covers 13 residues. This CDR3 is CASSMQRGNIQYF. CDR3 coding DNA: TGTGCCAGCAGTATGCAGCGGGGAAACATTCAGTACTTC.

This clonotype was seen more than once but under ten times. The chain couples TRBV7-2 to TRBJ2-7; no firm D call. The germline V gene has CDR1 SGHTA and CDR2 FQGNSA. The CDR3 is made up of 13 amino acids. Trimming stripped 1 base from V and 3 bases from J, with 7 bases between. The CDR3: CASSLEMYYEQYF. The CDR3 nucleotides read TGTGCCAGCAGCTTAGAGATGTACTACGAGCAGTACTTC.

There are many counts of this clonotype. The chain employs TRBV5-1 and TRBJ2-1; 11 bases align to TRBD2. The CDR3 length is 16 residues. Germline V gene data show CDR1 as SGHRS and CDR2 as YFSETQ. The V and J ends lost 6 bases and 8 bases, in that order; junction bases with no gene match: 13. CDR3 residues: CASNRLAGRGGDEQFF. Written as DNA, the CDR3 is TGCGCCAGCAACCGACTAGCGGGAAGAGGTGGCGATGAGCAGTTCTTC.

This clonotype was counted many times. This chain links TRBV11-2 with TRBJ2-1, with 10 bases aligning to TRBD2. In germline, CDR1 is SGHAT, CDR2 FQNNGV. This CDR3 is 17 amino acids long. The J segment lost 3 bases and the V segment lost 1 base, leaving 6 bases of the junction unmatched. The CDR3: CASSLVGTSGVYNEQFF. The CDR3 region has the DNA TGTGCCAGCAGCTTAGTAGGTACTAGCGGGGTCTACAATGAGCAGTTCTTC.

The V and J genes are TRBV15 and TRBJ2-5, with TRBD2 matching 11 bases. Germline V gene sequence: CDR1 LNHNV, CDR2 YYDKDF (reference sequence). The CDR3 has 16 residues. Unmatched junction bases numbered 6, after V lost 2 bases and J lost 4 bases. CDR3 amino acids: CATSRPGTSGRETQYF. CDR3 nucleotides: TGTGCCACCAGCAGACCAGGGACTAGCGGACGAGAGACCCAGTACTTC.

The rearrangement joins TRBV3-1 to TRBJ2-7, with TRBD1 matching over 8 bases. The CDR3 is made up of 15 amino acids. Germline V gene sequence: CDR1 LGHDT, CDR2 YNNKEL (reference sequence). V lost 6 bases to trimming and J lost 2 bases; unmatched junction nucleotides: 9. CDR3 nucleotides: TGTGCCAGCAGTCCTCGGACAGGGCTAACCTACGAGCAGTACTTC. This sequence encodes CASSPRTGLTYEQYF.

The gene calls are TRBV9 and TRBJ2-7, with TRBD2 identical over 12 bases. CDR1 is SGDLS and CDR2 is YYNGEE in the germline V gene. This CDR3 is 16 amino acids long. Trimming at V came to 0 bases and at J to 7 bases, leaving 8 bases not matched to a gene. The CDR3 DNA reads TGTGCCAGCAGCGTAGGACTAGCGGGAGCCTCGGGGGAGCAGTACTTC. Amino acids: CASSVGLAGASGEQYF.

The chain joins TRBV29-1 to TRBJ1-1; a possible D gene is TRBD1 (6 bases). The CDR3 is 12 residues long. Trimming took 6 bases from V and 6 from J, leaving 14 bases between them. Looked up from germline, CDR1 is SQVTM and CDR2 is ANQGSEA. In DNA form, the CDR3 reads TGCAGCGTGAAGGGGAGGGGGGCTGAAGCTTTCTTT. This translates into CSVKGRGAEAFF.